Sequencing of this TCR beta chain was carried out in a study of shared clonotypes between healthy human individuals. Study-wide background: CD8 memory received one plate per donor, CD8 naive two, CD4 memory three and CD4 naive three. Whole-study findings and limits: Blood was the only sampled material, and tissue repertoires likely differ.

V lost 5 bases, J lost 6 bases, and 4 bases stayed unmatched. The germline V gene encodes CDR1 MNHNS and CDR2 SASEGT. This CDR3 is built from 12 residues. Repertoires were generated with immunoSEQ multiplex PCR, while TCRdb's copy carries only in-frame clones and drops some. Here the sample spans 190,000 or so clones, roughly 70% being singletons. Concerning this clone itself: Its antigen remains unidentified.

What was sequenced was memory CD4+ T cells sorted from blood. The subset here: CD45RA-negative fraction. This TCR came from a young man in good health. The chain has TRBV6-1 and TRBJ2-7; TRBD2 matches 7 bases. CDR3 residues: CASSQTSFEQYF. The DNA of the CDR3 is TGTGCCAGCAGTCAGACTAGCTTCGAGCAGTACTTC.